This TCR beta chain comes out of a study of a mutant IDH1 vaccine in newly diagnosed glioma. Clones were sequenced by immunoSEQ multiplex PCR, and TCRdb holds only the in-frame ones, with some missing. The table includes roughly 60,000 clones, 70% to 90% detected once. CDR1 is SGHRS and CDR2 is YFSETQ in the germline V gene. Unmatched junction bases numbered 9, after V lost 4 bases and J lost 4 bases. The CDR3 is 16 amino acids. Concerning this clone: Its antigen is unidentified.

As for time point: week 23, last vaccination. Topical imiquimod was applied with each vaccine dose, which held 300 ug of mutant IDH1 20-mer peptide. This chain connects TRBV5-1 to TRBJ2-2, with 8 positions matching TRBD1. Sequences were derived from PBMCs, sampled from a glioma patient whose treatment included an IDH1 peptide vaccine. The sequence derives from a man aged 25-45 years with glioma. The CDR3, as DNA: TGCGCCAGCAGCCTCAGGGGGCCCCGCGGCACCGGGGAGCTGTTTTTT. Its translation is CASSLRGPRGTGELFF.